Shown below are 13 T cell receptor beta chains from a single sample sequenced in a study of blood T cells in healthy people across ages. The second PCR ran roughly 6 to 11 cycles with a sample-barcoded 5' primer and J-beta primers. One entry per CDR3 protein, called by TCRdb with MiXCR from the 5' RACE reads. The sample carries 1.2 million to 1.5 million distinct CDR3 sequences, about 40% recorded once. The material sequenced was blood. The receptors here all came from a woman aged 18-30 years in good health.

This chain connects TRBV28 to TRBJ2-5; D is possibly TRBD1 (6 bases). Germline CDR1 and CDR2: MDHEN and SYDVKM. Between the trimmed V and J ends, which lost 3 bases and 9 bases, there was a span of 11 bases. The CDR3 length is 12 residues. The DNA for the CDR3 is TGTGCCAGCAGTTTCAGCACAGGGCCCCAGTACTTC. It codes for CASSFSTGPQYF.

This clonotype was detected only once. The J gene is TRBJ2-5, the V gene TRBV6-2 or TRBV6-3; 13 positions agree with TRBD2. The J call may not be correct, given that the DNA end is closer to TRBJ2-4. The CDR3 consists of 21 residues. The V gene's germline CDR1 is MNHEY and CDR2 SVGEGT. The CDR3 loop is CASSPRSKTSGGAEAKNIQYF. The CDR3 coding sequence is TGTGCCAGCAGCCCGCGCTCGAAAACTAGCGGGGGGGCCGAAGCCAAAAACATTCAGTACTTC.

The chain has TRBV14 and TRBJ2-7, with D perhaps matching TRBD2 (6 bases). Per the germline V gene, CDR1 is SGHDN and CDR2 is FVKESK. The CDR3 consists of 15 residues. The V gene lost 5 bases and the J gene lost 3 bases, with 17 bases spanning the gap. In DNA form, the CDR3 reads TGTGCCAGCAGCTCTCCGGGGGACGGATACTACGAGCAGTACTTC. Translating it yields CASSSPGDGYYEQYF.

This sequence joins TRBV11-2 and TRBJ1-6, with a tentative D call TRBD1 (5 bases). The germline V gene encodes CDR1 SGHAT and CDR2 FQNNGV. The CDR3 length is 18 residues. Deletions cut 1 base from V and 7 bases from J, with 20 bases between. Written as DNA, the CDR3 is TGTGCCAGCAGCTTAGGGGTGGGGGATGGATACCTGAATTCACCCCTCCACTTT. Encoded protein: CASSLGVGDGYLNSPLHF.

The V call is TRBV4-1, the J call TRBJ2-1, with TRBD2 identical over 12 bases. This CDR3 has 16 residues. The germline V gene encodes CDR1 MGHRA and CDR2 YSYEKL. Trimming removed 3 bases from V and 7 bases from J; junction bases left unmatched: 7. The CDR3 nucleotides read TGCGCCAGCAGCCAGATGACTAGCGGGAGTCGGAATGAGCAGTTCTTC. Amino acid sequence: CASSQMTSGSRNEQFF.

The V and J genes are TRBV20-1 and TRBJ1-5; D call uncertain. The germline CDR1 and CDR2 sequences are DFQATT and SNEGSKA (reference sequence). The CDR3 has 14 amino acids. With 2 bases removed from V and 0 bases from J, the gap between germline ends came to 8 bases. CDR3 bases: TGCAGTGCTAGACAGGAATATAGCAATCAGCCCCAGCATTTT. Amino acid sequence: CSARQEYSNQPQHF.

This clonotype occurred many times. This rearrangement joins TRBV5-1 to TRBJ2-2; D gene uncertain. In germline, CDR1 is SGHRS, CDR2 YFSETQ. The germline V and J ends were trimmed by 0 bases and 0 bases, with 6 bases remaining between them. CDR3 length equals 15 residues. The CDR3 loop is CASSLGGSNTGELFF. DNA of the CDR3: TGCGCCAGCAGCTTGGGAGGTTCGAACACCGGGGAGCTGTTTTTT.

V is TRBV30 and J is TRBJ2-7; D not resolved. CDR3 length: 11 residues. Germline V gene lookup returns CDR1 GTSNPN and CDR2 SVGIG (reference sequence). The ends were cut back, 1 base at V and 6 bases at J, with 7 bases in the middle. The CDR3 coding sequence is TGTGCCTGGAGTGGCTTACTCGAGCAGTACTTC. This gives the protein CAWSGLLEQYF. Full variable domain (rest looked up from reference TRBV30 and TRBJ2-7): SQTIHQWPATLVQPVGSPLSLECTVEGTSNPNLYWYRQAAGRGLQLLFYSVGIGQISSEVPQNLSASRPQDRQFILSSKKLLLSDSGFYLCAWSGLLEQYFGPGTRLTVT.

This clonotype was counted between two and nine times. The rearrangement uses TRBV5-5 and TRBJ2-7, with D possibly being TRBD1 (5 bases). The CDR3 is 15 residues long. The germline CDR1 and CDR2 sequences are SGHKS and YYEKEE (reference sequence). Deletions cut 0 bases from V and 7 bases from J, with 17 bases between. The DNA for the CDR3 is TGTGCCAGCAGCTTGGTTACAGGTCCACAAGAAGAGCAGTACTTC. Amino acids: CASSLVTGPQEEQYF.

J is TRBJ2-1 and V is TRBV3-1; 7 nucleotides agree with TRBD2. The germline V gene has CDR1 LGHDT and CDR2 YNNKEL (reference sequence). J was trimmed by 8 bases and V by 4 bases; bases with no gene match: 11. CDR3 length equals 15 residues. CDR3 in amino acids: CASSLIAGIRDEQFF. CDR3 in DNA: TGTGCCAGCAGCCTAATAGCGGGTATTAGGGATGAGCAGTTCTTC.

This chain joins TRBV2 and TRBJ2-7; D is uncertain. CDR3 length: 14 amino acids. Deletions cut 0 bases from V and 1 base from J, with 7 bases between. In germline, CDR1 is SNHLY, CDR2 FYNNEI. CDR3 sequence: CASSEAAGSYEQYF. The CDR3 DNA reads as TGTGCCAGCAGTGAAGCCGCAGGATCCTACGAGCAGTACTTC.

This chain uses TRBV15 with TRBJ1-2; the match to TRBD1 covers 10 bases. The CDR3 runs 15 residues. Unmatched junction bases numbered 9, after V lost 5 bases and J lost 6 bases. CDR1 is LNHNV and CDR2 is YYDKDF in the germline V gene (reference sequence). CDR3 sequence (DNA): TGTGCCACCAGCTCCAGGGACAGGGGAACGGATGGCTACACCTTC. Its protein product is CATSSRDRGTDGYTF.

The table lists this clonotype with a count of one. The CDR3 DNA reads as TGTGCCAGTGGGACAGGGGTTCAGCCCCAGCATTTT. This encodes CASGTGVQPQHF. The chain combines TRBV19 with TRBJ1-5, with TRBD1 matching 10 bases. The CDR3 runs to 12 residues. Germline-derived CDR1 and CDR2 are LNHDA and SQIVND (reference sequence). V was pared by 8 bases and J by 6 bases, with 1 base of the junction left unmatched.